These 9 T cell receptor beta chains originate from one sample sequenced in a study of spatial heterogeneity in lung cancer. The time point here: blood at routine non-recurrence follow-up after resection. Without sorting, whole RNA was sequenced from tumor, nontumor lung or frozen PBMC. One entry per CDR3 protein results from TCRdb running MiXCR on the 5' RACE reads. This table has some 120,000 distinct CDR3 sequences, 9.5% to 15% appearing once. The material sequenced was PBMCs, taken at follow-up. The receptor source for this set is a male donor with early-stage non-small cell lung cancer.

This clonotype was counted a few times. The chain recombines TRBV10-2 with TRBJ2-3, with TRBD1 matching 11 bases. V was clipped by 6 bases and J by 5 bases; unmatched bases: 4. Germline-derived CDR1 and CDR2 are WSHSY and SAAADI. The CDR3 has 14 amino acids. CDR3 sequence (DNA): TGCGCCAGCAGACCCGGGACAGGGGGAGATACGCAGTATTTT. The encoded protein is CASRPGTGGDTQYF.

This clonotype was seen repeatedly, ten times or more. The rearrangement joins TRBV7-9 to TRBJ2-1, with TRBD2 matching over 7 bases. CDR3 size: 15 residues. V shed 6 bases, J shed 6 bases, and the junction held 11 bases outside the gene matches. Per germline, CDR1 SEHNR and CDR2 FQNEAQ (reference sequence). Here the CDR3 DNA reads TGTGCCAGCAGGCCAACTAGCGTGAGAACCAATGAGCAGTTCTTC. Its translation is CASRPTSVRTNEQFF. Full variable domain (outside the CDR3, taken from reference TRBV7-9 and TRBJ2-1): DTGVSQNPRHKITKRGQNVTFRCDPISEHNRLYWYRQTLGQGPEFLTYFQNEAQLEKSRLLSDRFSAERPKGSFSTLEIQRTEQGDSAMYLCASRPTSVRTNEQFFGPGTRLTVL.

At least ten counts were recorded for this clonotype. V and J are TRBV30 and TRBJ2-5; TRBD2 aligns across 7 bases. This CDR3 is built from 13 residues. Losses at the gene ends were 6 bases for V and 4 bases for J; bases not matched to a gene: 8. Germline lookup yields CDR1 GTSNPN and CDR2 SVGIG (reference sequence). CDR3 region: CACHGGGGETQYF. The CDR3 region has the DNA TGTGCCTGCCACGGTGGGGGGGGAGAGACCCAGTACTTC.

Ten or more counts support this clonotype. The J gene is TRBJ2-7, the V gene TRBV3-1; 8 bases are shared with TRBD1. CDR1 and CDR2 (germline): LGHDT, YNNKEL (reference sequence). The CDR3 totals 15 residues. V lost 4 bases, J lost 0 bases, and 5 bases stayed unmatched. CDR3 coding DNA: TGTGCCAGCAGCCCGGGGACAGGAAGCTCCTACGAGCAGTACTTC. Encoded protein: CASSPGTGSSYEQYF.

This clonotype was counted between two and nine times. One end of the junction varies from germline; a read error may be responsible. The chain has TRBV7-7 and TRBJ2-3; TRBD2 agrees at 7 bases. There are 15 residues in the CDR3. CDR1 and CDR2 from the germline V gene are SSHAT and FNYEAQ (reference sequence). The CDR3 loop is CASSLKGLPTDTQYF. The CDR3 DNA reads as TGTGCTAGCAGCTTAAAGGGACTACCCACAGATACGCAGTATTTT.

The V and J genes are TRBV21-1 and TRBJ2-6. TRBV21-1 is deemed a pseudogene. The CDR3 is 17 amino acids. The CDR3 sequence: CASSFWTESSGANVLTF. The CDR3 region has the DNA TGTGCCAGCAGCTTTTGGACGGAGTCCTCTGGGGCCAACGTCCTGACTTTC.

This clonotype was found a few times. The chain carries TRBV6-6 and TRBJ1-1; D possibly corresponds to TRBD1 (6 bases). V lost 6 bases to trimming and J lost 7 bases, with 15 bases between them. Germline V gene sequence: CDR1 MNHNY, CDR2 SVGAGI (reference sequence). The CDR3 length is 13 residues. Here the CDR3 reads CASRIQGSDEAFF. CDR3 in DNA: TGTGCCAGCAGGATACAGGGATCCGATGAAGCTTTCTTT.

This clonotype has a count of ten or more. This chain links TRBV18 with TRBJ2-6; tentatively, D is TRBD1 (5 bases). Germline CDR1 reads KGHSH; CDR2 reads LQKENI. This CDR3 comprises 18 residues. V lost 0 bases to trimming and J lost 0 bases, with 12 bases between them. DNA of the CDR3: TGTGCCAGCTCACCACCGGGGCAGACCATCTCTGGGGCCAACGTCCTGACTTTC. This translates into CASSPPGQTISGANVLTF. Filled out from reference TRBV18 and TRBJ2-6, the complete variable domain reads NAGVMQNPRHLVRRRGQEARLRCSPMKGHSHVYWYRQLPEEGLKFMVYLQKENIIDESGMPKERFSAEFPKEGPSILRIQQVVRGDSAAYFCASSPPGQTISGANVLTFGAGSRLTVL.

This clonotype showed up just a few times. The chain carries TRBV6-5 and TRBJ2-1; D is perhaps TRBD2 (6 bases). Germline-derived CDR1 and CDR2 are MNHEY and SVGAGI. The V and J ends lost 0 bases and 8 bases respectively, with 14 bases between them. The CDR3 length is 15 residues. The DNA of the CDR3 is TGTGCCAGCAGTTACTCGAGGGCTAGCGAGTATGAGCAGTTCTTC. Residues: CASSYSRASEYEQFF.